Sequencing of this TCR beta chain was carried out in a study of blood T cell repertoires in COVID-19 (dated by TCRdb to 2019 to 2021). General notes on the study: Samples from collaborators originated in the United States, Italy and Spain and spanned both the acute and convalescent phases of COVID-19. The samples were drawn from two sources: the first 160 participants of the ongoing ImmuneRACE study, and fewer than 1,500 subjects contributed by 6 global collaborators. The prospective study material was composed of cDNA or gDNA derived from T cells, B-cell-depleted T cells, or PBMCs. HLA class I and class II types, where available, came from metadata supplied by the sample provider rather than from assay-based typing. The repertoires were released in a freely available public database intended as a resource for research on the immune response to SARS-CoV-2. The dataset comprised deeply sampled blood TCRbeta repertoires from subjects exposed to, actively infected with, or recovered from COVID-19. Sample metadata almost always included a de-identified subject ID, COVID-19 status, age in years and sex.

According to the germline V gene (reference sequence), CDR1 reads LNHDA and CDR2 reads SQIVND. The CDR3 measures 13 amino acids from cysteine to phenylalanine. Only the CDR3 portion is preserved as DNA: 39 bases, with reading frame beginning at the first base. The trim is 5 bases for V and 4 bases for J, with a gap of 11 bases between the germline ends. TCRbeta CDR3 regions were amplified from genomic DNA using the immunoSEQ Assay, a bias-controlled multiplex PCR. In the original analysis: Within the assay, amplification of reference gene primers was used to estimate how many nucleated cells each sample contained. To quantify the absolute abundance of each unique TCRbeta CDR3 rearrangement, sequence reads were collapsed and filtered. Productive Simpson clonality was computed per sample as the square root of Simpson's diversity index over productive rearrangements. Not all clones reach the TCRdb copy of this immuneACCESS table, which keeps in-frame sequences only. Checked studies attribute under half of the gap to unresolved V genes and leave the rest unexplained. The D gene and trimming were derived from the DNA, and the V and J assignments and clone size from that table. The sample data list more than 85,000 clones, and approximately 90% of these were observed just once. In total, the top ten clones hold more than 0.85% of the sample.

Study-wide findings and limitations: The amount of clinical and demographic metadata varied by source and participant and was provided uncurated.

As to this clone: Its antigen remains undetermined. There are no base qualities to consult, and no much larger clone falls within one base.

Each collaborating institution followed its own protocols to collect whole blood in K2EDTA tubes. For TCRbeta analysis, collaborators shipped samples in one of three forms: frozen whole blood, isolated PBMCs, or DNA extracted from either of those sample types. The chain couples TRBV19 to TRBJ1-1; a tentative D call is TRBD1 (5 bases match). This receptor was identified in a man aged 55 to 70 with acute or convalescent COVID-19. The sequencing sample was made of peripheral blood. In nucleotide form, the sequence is TGTGCCAGTAGTGAGGGACTGCCCACTGAAGCTTTCTTT. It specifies CASSEGLPTEAFF.